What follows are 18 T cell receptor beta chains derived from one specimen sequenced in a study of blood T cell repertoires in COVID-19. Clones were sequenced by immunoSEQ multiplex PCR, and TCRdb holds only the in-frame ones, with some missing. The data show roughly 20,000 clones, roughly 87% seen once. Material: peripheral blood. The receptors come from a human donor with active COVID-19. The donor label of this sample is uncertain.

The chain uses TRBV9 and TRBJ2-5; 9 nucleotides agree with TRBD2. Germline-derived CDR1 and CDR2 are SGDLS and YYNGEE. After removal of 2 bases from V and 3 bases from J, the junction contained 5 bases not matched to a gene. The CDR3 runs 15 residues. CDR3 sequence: CASSVGSGSEETQYF. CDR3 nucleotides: TGTGCCAGCAGCGTGGGTAGCGGGAGTGAAGAGACCCAGTACTTC.

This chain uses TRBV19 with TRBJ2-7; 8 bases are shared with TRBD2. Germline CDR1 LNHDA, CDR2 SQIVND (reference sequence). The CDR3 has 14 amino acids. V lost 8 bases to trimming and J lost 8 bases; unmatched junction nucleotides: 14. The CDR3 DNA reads TGTGCCAGTTCGAGTTCCGGGACTAGTTTCAAGCAGTACTTC. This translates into CASSSSGTSFKQYF.

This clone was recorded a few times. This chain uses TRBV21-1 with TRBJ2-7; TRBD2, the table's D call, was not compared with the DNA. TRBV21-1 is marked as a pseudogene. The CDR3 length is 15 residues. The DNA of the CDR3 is TGTGCCAGCAGCAAAGCGCGCAGGAGGCTATGGGAGCAGTACTTC. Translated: CASSKARRRLWEQYF.

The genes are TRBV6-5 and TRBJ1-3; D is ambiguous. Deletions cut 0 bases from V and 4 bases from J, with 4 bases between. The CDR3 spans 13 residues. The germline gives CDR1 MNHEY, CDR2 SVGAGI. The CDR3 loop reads CASSYSPGNTIYF. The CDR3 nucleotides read TGTGCCAGCAGTTACTCTCCGGGAAACACCATATATTTT.

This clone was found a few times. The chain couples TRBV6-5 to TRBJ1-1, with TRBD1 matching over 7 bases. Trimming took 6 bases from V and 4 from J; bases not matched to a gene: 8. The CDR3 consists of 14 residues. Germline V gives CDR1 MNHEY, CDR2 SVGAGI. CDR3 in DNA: TGTGCCAGCAGCAAGGGGGCGAGAGTCACTGAAGCTTTCTTT. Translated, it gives CASSKGARVTEAFF.

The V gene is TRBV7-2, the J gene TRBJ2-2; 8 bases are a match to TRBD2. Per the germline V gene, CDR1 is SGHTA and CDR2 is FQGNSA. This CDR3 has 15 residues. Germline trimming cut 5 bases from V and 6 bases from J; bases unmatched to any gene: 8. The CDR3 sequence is CASSRVSGSPGELFF. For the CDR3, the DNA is TGTGCCAGCAGCCGGGTCAGCGGGAGCCCCGGGGAGCTGTTTTTT.

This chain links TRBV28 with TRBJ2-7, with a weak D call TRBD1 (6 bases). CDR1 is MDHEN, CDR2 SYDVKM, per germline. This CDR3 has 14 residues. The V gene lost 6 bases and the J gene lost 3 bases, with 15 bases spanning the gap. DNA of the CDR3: TGTGCCAGCAGAAGATATACAGGGATCTACGAGCAGTACTTC. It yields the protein CASRRYTGIYEQYF.

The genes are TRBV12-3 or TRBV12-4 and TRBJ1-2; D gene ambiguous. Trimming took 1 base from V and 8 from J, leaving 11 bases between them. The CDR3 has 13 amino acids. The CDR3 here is CASSLGSGRGYTF. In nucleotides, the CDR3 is TGTGCCAGCAGTTTAGGCTCGGGGAGAGGCTACACCTTC.

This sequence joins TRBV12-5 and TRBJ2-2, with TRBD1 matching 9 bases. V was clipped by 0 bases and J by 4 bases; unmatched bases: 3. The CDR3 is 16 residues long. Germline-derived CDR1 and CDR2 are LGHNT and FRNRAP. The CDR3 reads CASGLVGQGITGELFF. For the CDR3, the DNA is TGTGCTAGTGGTTTGGTAGGACAGGGGATCACCGGGGAGCTGTTTTTT. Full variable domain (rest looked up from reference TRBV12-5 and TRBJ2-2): DARVTQTPRHKVTEMGQEVTMRCQPILGHNTVFWYRQTMMQGLELLAYFRNRAPLDDSGMPKDRFSAEMPDATLATLKIQPSEPRDSAVYFCASGLVGQGITGELFFGEGSRLTVL.

For the CDR3, the DNA is TGTGCCAGCAGCGGGACAGCCTACGAGCAGTACTTC. Amino acid sequence: CASSGTAYEQYF. This chain joins TRBV6-6 and TRBJ2-7, with 7 bases aligning to TRBD1. V dropped 6 bases and J dropped 2; count of bases not matched to a gene: 1. Germline CDR1 reads MNHNY; CDR2 reads SVGAGI (reference sequence). The length of the CDR3 is 12 residues.

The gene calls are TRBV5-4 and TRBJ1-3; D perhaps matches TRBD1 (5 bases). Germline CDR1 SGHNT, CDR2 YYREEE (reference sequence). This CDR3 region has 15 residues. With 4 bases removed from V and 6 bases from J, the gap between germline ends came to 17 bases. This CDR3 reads CASSPGGSSLNTIYF. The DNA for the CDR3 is TGTGCCAGCAGCCCGGGGGGATCCTCCCTAAACACCATATATTTT.

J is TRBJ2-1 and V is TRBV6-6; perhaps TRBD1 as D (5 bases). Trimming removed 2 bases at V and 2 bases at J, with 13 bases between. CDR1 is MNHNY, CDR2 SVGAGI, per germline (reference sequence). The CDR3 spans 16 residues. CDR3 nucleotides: TGTGCCAGCAGTTACCCAGAGACAGAAACCTACAATGAGCAGTTCTTC. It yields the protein CASSYPETETYNEQFF.

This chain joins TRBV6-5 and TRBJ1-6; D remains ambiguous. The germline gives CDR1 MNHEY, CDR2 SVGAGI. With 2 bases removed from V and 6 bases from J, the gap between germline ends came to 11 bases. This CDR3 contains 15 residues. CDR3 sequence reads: CASSYVRGSNSPLHF. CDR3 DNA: TGTGCCAGCAGTTACGTACGAGGTTCTAATTCACCCCTCCACTTT.

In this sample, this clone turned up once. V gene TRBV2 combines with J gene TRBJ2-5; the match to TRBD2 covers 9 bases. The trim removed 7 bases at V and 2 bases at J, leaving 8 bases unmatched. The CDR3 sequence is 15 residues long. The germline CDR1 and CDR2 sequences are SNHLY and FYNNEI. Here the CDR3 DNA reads TGTGCCAGCAATTTTGCGGGAGGGGCACAAGAGACCCAGTACTTC. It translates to CASNFAGGAQETQYF.

The CDR3 coding sequence is TGTGCCAGCTCACCAGCGGGGAGGGTCGGTGATACGCAGTATTTT. Its protein product is CASSPAGRVGDTQYF. The chain is built from TRBV18 and TRBJ2-3; TRBD2 aligns across 7 bases. Germline CDR1 and CDR2: KGHSH and LQKENI. The CDR3 is 15 residues long. With V trimmed by 2 bases and J by 6 bases, 8 bases remained unmatched.

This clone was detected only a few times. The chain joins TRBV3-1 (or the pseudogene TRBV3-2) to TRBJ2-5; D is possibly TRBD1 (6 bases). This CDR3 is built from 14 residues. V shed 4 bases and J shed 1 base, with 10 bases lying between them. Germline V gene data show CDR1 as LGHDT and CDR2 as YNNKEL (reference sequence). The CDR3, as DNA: TGTGCCAGCAGCCTAGGGACAATCCAAGAGACCCAGTACTTC. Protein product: CASSLGTIQETQYF.

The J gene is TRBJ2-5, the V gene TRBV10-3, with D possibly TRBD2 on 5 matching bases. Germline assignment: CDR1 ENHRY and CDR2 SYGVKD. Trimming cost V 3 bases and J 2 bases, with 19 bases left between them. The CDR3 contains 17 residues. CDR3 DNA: TGTGCCATCAGTGACCCAACTAGTCCCGCTACTCAAGAGACCCAGTACTTC. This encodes CAISDPTSPATQETQYF.

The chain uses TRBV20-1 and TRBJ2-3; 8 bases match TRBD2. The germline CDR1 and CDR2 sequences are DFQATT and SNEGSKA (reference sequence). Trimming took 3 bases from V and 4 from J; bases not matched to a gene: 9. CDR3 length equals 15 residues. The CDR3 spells CSASLSGLAPDTQYF. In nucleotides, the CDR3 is TGCAGTGCTAGTTTGTCCGGACTAGCCCCAGATACGCAGTATTTT.